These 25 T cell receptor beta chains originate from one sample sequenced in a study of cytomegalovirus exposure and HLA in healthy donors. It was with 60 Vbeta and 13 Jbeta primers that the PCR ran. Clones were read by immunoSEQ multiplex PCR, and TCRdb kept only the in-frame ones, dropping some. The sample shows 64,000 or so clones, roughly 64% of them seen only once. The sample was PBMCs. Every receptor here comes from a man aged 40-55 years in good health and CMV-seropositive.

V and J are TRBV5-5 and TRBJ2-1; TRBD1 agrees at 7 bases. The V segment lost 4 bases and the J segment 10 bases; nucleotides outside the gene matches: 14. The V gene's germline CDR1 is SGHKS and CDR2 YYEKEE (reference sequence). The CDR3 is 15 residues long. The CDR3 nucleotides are TGTGCCAGCAGCACCACAGACTCCCCGGACAGGGAGCAGTTCTTC. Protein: CASSTTDSPDREQFF.

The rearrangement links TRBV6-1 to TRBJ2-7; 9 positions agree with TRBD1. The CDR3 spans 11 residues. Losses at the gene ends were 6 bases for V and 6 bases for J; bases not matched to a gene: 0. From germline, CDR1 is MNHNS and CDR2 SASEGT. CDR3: CASRDRGEQYF. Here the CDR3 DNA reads TGTGCCAGCAGGGACAGGGGCGAGCAGTACTTC.

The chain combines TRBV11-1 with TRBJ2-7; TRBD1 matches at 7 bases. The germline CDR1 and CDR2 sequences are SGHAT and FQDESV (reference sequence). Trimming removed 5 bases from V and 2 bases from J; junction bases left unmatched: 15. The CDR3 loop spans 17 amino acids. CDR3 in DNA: TGTGCCAGCAGCCACAACCCGACAGGGCTCTCAACCTACGAGCAGTACTTC. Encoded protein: CASSHNPTGLSTYEQYF. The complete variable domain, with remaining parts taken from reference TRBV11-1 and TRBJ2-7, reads EAEVAQSPRYKITEKSQAVAFWCDPISGHATLYWYRQILGQGPELLVQFQDESVVDDSQLPKDRFSAERLKGVDSTLKIQPAELGDSAMYLCASSHNPTGLSTYEQYFGPGTRLTVT.

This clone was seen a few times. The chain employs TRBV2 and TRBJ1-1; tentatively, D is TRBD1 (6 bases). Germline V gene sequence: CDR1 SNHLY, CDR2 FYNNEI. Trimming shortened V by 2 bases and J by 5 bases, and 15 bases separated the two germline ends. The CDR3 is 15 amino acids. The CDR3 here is CASSESGQSRTEAFF. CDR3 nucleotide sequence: TGTGCCAGCAGTGAATCCGGACAGTCCAGAACTGAAGCTTTCTTT.

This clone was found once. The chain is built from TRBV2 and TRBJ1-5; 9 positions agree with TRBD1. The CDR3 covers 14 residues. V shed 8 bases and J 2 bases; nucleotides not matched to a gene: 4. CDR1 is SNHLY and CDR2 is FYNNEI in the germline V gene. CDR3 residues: CASSWDRGNQPQHF. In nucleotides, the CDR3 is TGTGCCAGCTCCTGGGACAGGGGCAATCAGCCCCAGCATTTT.

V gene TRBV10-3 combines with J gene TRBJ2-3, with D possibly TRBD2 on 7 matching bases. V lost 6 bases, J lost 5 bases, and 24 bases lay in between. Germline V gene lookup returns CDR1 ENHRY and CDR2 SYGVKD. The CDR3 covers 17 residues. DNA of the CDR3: TGTGCCATCAGCACCGCCCCGTCCGGGGGGCATATAGATACGCAGTATTTT. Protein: CAISTAPSGGHIDTQYF.

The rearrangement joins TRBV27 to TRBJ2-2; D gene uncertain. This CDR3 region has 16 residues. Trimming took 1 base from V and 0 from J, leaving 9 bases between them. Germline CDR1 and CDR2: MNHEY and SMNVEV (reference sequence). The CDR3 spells CASSLFSLANTGELFF. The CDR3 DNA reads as TGTGCCAGCAGTTTATTCTCCTTAGCGAACACCGGGGAGCTGTTTTTT.

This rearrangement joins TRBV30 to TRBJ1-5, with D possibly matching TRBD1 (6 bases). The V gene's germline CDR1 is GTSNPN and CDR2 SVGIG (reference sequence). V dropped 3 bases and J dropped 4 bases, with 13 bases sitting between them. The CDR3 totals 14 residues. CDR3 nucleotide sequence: TGTGCCTGGAGGAGTCAGGGGACGAATCAGCCCCAGCATTTT. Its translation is CAWRSQGTNQPQHF. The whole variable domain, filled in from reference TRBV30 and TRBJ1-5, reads SQTIHQWPATLVQPVGSPLSLECTVEGTSNPNLYWYRQAAGRGLQLLFYSVGIGQISSEVPQNLSASRPQDRQFILSSKKLLLSDSGFYLCAWRSQGTNQPQHFGDGTRLSIL.

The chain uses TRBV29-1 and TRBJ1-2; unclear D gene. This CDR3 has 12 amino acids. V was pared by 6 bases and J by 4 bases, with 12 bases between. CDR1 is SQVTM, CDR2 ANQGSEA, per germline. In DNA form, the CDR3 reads TGCAGCGTCGCGATTAGCTCCTATGGCTACACCTTC. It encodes CSVAISSYGYTF.

The CDR3 region is CASSFETVTEAFF. CDR3 coding DNA: TGTGCCAGCAGCTTCGAAACAGTCACTGAAGCTTTCTTT. The chain combines TRBV7-9 with TRBJ1-1, with no clear D. CDR1 and CDR2 (germline): SEHNR, FQNEAQ (reference sequence). The CDR3 covers 13 residues. The V end lost 3 bases, the J end lost 4 bases, and 9 bases lay between the germline ends.

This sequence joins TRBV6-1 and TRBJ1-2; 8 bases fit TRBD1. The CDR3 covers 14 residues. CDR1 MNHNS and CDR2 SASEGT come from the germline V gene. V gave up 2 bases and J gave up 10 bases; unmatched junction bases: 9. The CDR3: CASSEPGQATDYTF. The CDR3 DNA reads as TGTGCCAGCAGTGAACCGGGACAGGCGACGGACTACACCTTC.

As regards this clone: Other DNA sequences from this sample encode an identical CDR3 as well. The CDR3 sequence: CASSPGANTEAFF. CDR3 coding DNA: TGTGCCAGCTCACCAGGGGCGAACACTGAAGCTTTCTTT. The V and J genes are TRBV18 and TRBJ1-1; D is perhaps TRBD1 (5 bases). Germline loops: CDR1 KGHSH, CDR2 LQKENI. Deletions cut 2 bases from V and 1 base from J, with 5 bases between. This CDR3 is built from 13 residues.

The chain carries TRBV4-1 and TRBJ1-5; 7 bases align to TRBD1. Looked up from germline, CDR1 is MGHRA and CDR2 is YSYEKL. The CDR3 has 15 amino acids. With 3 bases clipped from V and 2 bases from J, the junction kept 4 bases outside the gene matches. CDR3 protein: CASSQWGTGNQPQHF. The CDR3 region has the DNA TGCGCCAGCAGCCAGTGGGGGACAGGCAATCAGCCCCAGCATTTT.

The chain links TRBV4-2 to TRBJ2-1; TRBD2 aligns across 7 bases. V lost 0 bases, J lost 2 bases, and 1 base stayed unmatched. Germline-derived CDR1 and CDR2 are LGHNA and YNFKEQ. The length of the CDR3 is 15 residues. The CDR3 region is CASSQDLAAYNEQFF. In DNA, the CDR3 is TGTGCCAGCAGCCAAGATCTAGCGGCCTACAATGAGCAGTTCTTC.

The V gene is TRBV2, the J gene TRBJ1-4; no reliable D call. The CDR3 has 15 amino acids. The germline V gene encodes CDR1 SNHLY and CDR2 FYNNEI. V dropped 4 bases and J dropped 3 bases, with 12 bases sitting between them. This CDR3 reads CASSVSGNANEKLFF. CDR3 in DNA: TGTGCCAGCAGTGTATCGGGGAATGCTAATGAAAAACTGTTTTTT.

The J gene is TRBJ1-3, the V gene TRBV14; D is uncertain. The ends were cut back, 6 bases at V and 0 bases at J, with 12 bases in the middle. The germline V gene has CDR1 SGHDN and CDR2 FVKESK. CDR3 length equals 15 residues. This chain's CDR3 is CASSHRGSSGNTIYF. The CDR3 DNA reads TGTGCCAGCAGTCACAGAGGGAGCTCTGGAAACACCATATATTTT.

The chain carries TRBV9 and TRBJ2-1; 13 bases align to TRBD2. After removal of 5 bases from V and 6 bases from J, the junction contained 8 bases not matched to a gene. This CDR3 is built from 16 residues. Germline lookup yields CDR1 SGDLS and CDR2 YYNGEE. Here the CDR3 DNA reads TGTGCCAGCAGTGCCCCCGGGACTAGCGGGATCAATGAGCAGTTCTTC. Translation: CASSAPGTSGINEQFF.

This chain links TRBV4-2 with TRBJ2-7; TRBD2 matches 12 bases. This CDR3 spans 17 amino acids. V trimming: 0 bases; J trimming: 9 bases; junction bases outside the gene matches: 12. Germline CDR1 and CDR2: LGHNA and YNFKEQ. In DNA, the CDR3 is TGTGCCAGCAGCCAAGAGGTCGGACTAGCGGGGTTTCGGCGGCAGTACTTC. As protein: CASSQEVGLAGFRRQYF.

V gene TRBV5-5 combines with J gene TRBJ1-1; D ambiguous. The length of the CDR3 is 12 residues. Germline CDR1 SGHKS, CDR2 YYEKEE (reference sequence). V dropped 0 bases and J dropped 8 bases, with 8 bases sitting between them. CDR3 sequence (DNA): TGTGCCAGCAGCTTGGCCATAGCGGAAGCTTTCTTT. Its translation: CASSLAIAEAFF. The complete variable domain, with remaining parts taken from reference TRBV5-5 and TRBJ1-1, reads DAGVTQSPTHLIKTRGQQVTLRCSPISGHKSVSWYQQVLGQGPQFIFQYYEKEERGRGNFPDRFSARQFPNYSSELNVNALLLGDSALYLCASSLAIAEAFFGQGTRLTVV.

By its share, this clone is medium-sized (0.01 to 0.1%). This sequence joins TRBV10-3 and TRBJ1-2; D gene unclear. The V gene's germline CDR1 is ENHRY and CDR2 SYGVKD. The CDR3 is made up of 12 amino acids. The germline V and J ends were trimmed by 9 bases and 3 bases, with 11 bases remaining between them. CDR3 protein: CAINRLYYGYTF. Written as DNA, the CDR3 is TGTGCCATTAATAGATTGTACTATGGCTACACCTTC.

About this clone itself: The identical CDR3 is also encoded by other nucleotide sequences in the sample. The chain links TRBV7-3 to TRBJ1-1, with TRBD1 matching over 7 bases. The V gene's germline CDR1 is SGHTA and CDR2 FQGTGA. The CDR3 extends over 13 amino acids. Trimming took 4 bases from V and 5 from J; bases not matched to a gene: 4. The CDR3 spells CASSSQGGTEAFF. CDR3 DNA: TGTGCCAGCAGCTCGCAGGGGGGTACTGAAGCTTTCTTT.

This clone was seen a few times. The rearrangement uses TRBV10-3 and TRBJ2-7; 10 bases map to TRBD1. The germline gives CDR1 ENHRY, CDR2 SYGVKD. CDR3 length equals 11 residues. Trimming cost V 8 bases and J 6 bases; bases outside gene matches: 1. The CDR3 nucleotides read TGTGCCATCGGGACAGGGGTCGAGCAGTACTTC. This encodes CAIGTGVEQYF.

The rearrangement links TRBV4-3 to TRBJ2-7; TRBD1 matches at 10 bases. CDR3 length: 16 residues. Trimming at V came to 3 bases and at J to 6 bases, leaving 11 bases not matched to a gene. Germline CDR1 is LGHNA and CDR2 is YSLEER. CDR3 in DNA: TGCGCCAGCAGCCAGGGAGGTCCGACAGGGGGCGGCGAGCAGTACTTC. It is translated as CASSQGGPTGGGEQYF.

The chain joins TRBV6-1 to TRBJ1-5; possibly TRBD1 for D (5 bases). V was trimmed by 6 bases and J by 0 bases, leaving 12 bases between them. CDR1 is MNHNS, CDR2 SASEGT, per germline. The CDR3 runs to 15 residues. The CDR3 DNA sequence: TGTGCCAGCAGCCTAGACAGCTATAGCAATCAGCCCCAGCATTTT. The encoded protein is CASSLDSYSNQPQHF.

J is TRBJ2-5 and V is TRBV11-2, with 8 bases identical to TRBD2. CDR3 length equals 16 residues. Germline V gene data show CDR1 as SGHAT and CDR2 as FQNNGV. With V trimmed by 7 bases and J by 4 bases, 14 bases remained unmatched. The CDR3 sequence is CASIKASGGGSETQYF. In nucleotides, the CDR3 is TGTGCCAGCATCAAGGCCTCCGGGGGGGGCTCAGAGACCCAGTACTTC.